Below, 21 T cell receptor beta chains from the same sample are listed, as sequenced in a study of T cell repertoires in aging, cancer and after chemotherapy. The template was genomic DNA from peripheral blood, not RNA. Rearranged V-D-J TRB sequences were amplified with a mixed TRB-A/B primer pool. TCRdb re-analysed the multiplex PCR reads in MiXCR, keeping a single row per CDR3 protein. The data hold some 1,900 distinct CDR3 sequences, with less than 25% observed a single time. The sequencing sample was made of blood. These receptors came from a human donor with a blood cancer.

As for this clonotype: One base away lies a much larger clone, so this may be a sequencing read error. This rearrangement joins TRBV18 to TRBJ2-2, with D perhaps given as TRBD1 or TRBD2 (5 bases each). CDR3 length equals 14 residues. Per the germline V gene, CDR1 is KGHSH and CDR2 is LQKENI. With 6 bases removed from V and 0 bases from J, the gap between germline ends came to 8 bases. CDR3 region: CASSLGPNTGELFF. The CDR3 DNA is TGTGCCAGCTCTCTGGGACCGAACACCGGGGAGCTGTTTTTT.

This clonotype is large. The CDR3 here is CSVESGNTIYF. CDR3 in DNA: TGCAGCGTTGAATCTGGAAACACCATATATTTT. This rearrangement joins TRBV29-1 to TRBJ1-3; no clear D gene. V dropped 2 bases and J dropped 1 base, with 0 bases sitting between them. The CDR3 length is 11 residues. Germline loops: CDR1 SQVTM, CDR2 ANQGSEA.

The chain is built from TRBV5-1 and TRBJ1-1; 8 bases fit TRBD1. Germline CDR1 is SGHRS and CDR2 is YFSETQ. This CDR3 contains 16 residues. The junction had 9 bases not matched to a gene; V was cut back by 4 bases and J by 1 base. The CDR3 nucleotides are TGCGCCAGCAGCCCTCCCGGGACAGGACCGAACACTGAAGCTTTCTTT. Protein product: CASSPPGTGPNTEAFF.

This clonotype is labeled as medium-sized. The chain carries TRBV6-2 or TRBV6-3 and TRBJ1-5, with D unresolved. V was shortened by 0 bases and J by 9 bases, with 6 bases between the two germline ends. The CDR3 loop spans 12 amino acids. CDR1 is MNHEY, CDR2 SVGEGT, per germline. CDR3 loop: CASSYSSRPQHF. The DNA for the CDR3 is TGTGCCAGCAGTTACTCGAGTCGGCCCCAGCATTTT.

This clonotype is termed medium-sized. This chain uses TRBV13 with TRBJ2-1; 8 positions agree with TRBD1. Germline V lookup: CDR1 PRHDT, CDR2 FYEKMQ (reference sequence). Trimming cost V 0 bases and J 6 bases; bases outside gene matches: 7. The CDR3 has 16 residues. In DNA form, the CDR3 reads TGTGCCAGCAGCTTAGGCGGGCAGGGGGCTTTCAATGAGCAGTTCTTC. Protein: CASSLGGQGAFNEQFF.

This clonotype rates as medium-sized. This chain uses TRBV5-4 with TRBJ1-2, with no clear D. Germline V gene sequence: CDR1 SGHNT, CDR2 YYREEE (reference sequence). CDR3 length: 14 amino acids. The V end lost 6 bases, the J end lost 8 bases, and 20 bases lay between the germline ends. CDR3 sequence reads: CASKIEGRIGGYTF. The CDR3, as DNA: TGTGCCAGCAAAATAGAGGGCAGGATAGGAGGCTACACCTTC.

This clonotype was counted between two and nine times. The V gene is TRBV4-1, the J gene TRBJ1-1; D is undetermined. Germline V gene lookup returns CDR1 MGHRA and CDR2 YSYEKL. The CDR3 is made up of 15 amino acids. The V and J ends lost 0 bases and 0 bases respectively, with 8 bases between them. CDR3: CASSQDRGVNTEAFF. DNA of the CDR3: TGCGCCAGCAGCCAAGATCGGGGAGTGAACACTGAAGCTTTCTTT.

J is TRBJ2-2 and V is TRBV7-9; no reliable D call. The CDR3 runs 14 residues. The V end was cut by 0 bases, the J end by 4 bases, with 6 bases between. Germline V gene sequence: CDR1 SEHNR, CDR2 FQNEAQ (reference sequence). As DNA, the CDR3 is TGTGCCAGCAGCTTAGCCCGGACCACCGGGGAGCTGTTTTTT. Its translation: CASSLARTTGELFF.

This clonotype is medium-sized. The chain combines TRBV5-5 with TRBJ1-2; weak D call: TRBD1 (5 bases). V was shortened by 4 bases and J by 8 bases, with 21 bases between the two germline ends. The CDR3 totals 15 residues. Germline loops: CDR1 SGHKS, CDR2 YYEKEE (reference sequence). DNA of the CDR3: TGTGCCAGCAGCCCGGCGGGGACGCCCTACCCCGGCTACACCTTC. It translates to CASSPAGTPYPGYTF.

This clonotype is judged large. The V and J genes are TRBV18 and TRBJ2-3, with 9 positions matching TRBD1. CDR1 is KGHSH and CDR2 is LQKENI in the germline V gene. J was trimmed by 2 bases and V by 0 bases; bases with no gene match: 6. The CDR3 contains 17 residues. The CDR3 nucleotides read TGTGCCAGCTCACCACCGGCGGGACAGGGACCCACAGATACGCAGTATTTT. It codes for CASSPPAGQGPTDTQYF.

This clonotype appeared a few times. The chain recombines TRBV24-1 with TRBJ2-5; 10 bases match TRBD2. V was pared by 9 bases and J by 5 bases, with 14 bases of the junction left unmatched. The germline V gene has CDR1 KGHDR and CDR2 SFDVKD. The CDR3 extends over 16 amino acids. The CDR3 region has the DNA TGTGCCACCTCCCCGGGAGTAGCGGGAGGAGGGGAGACCCAGTACTTC. This codes for CATSPGVAGGGETQYF.

This sequence joins TRBV11-1 and TRBJ1-2; weak D call: TRBD1 (6 bases). Germline V gene sequence: CDR1 SGHAT, CDR2 FQDESV (reference sequence). Trimming removed 6 bases at V and 0 bases at J, with 23 bases between. The CDR3 is 18 amino acids. The CDR3 spells CASSDPLGGFQANYGYTF. The CDR3 bases are TGTGCCAGCAGTGATCCATTAGGGGGGTTCCAAGCTAACTATGGCTACACCTTC.

With regard to this clonotype: This could be a read error, since a much larger clone is one nucleotide away. The conserved phenylalanine or tryptophan normally closing the CDR3 is absent here, so this likely arose from a read error. The chain couples TRBV6-5 to TRBJ2-3; 7 bases are shared with TRBD2. Trimming took 5 bases from V and 4 from J; bases not matched to a gene: 15. There are 17 residues in the CDR3. Germline V lookup: CDR1 MNHEY, CDR2 SVGAGI. CDR3 nucleotides: TGTGCCAGCAGTCCACGACGGGCGGGAGTTTCGGCAGATACGCAGTATTTA. Translating it yields CASSPRRAGVSADTQYL.

This rearrangement joins TRBV6-6 to TRBJ2-4; 7 bases align to TRBD1. Germline V CDR1 and CDR2: MNHNY, SVGAGI (reference sequence). CDR3 length equals 14 residues. The ends lost 7 bases at V and 4 bases at J; junction bases unmatched: 7. The DNA of the CDR3 is TGTGCCAGCACCCCCGGGACAGAAAAAAACATTCAGTACTTC. Amino acids: CASTPGTEKNIQYF.

This clonotype counts as medium-sized. The chain combines TRBV19 with TRBJ1-2; D unresolved. Trimming left V 3 bases short and J 8 bases short, with 13 bases between. Looked up from germline, CDR1 is LNHDA and CDR2 is SQIVND (reference sequence). The CDR3 spans 13 residues. In DNA form, the CDR3 reads TGTGCCAGTAGTATTACTCCCGGGAGGGGCTACACCTTC. Its translation: CASSITPGRGYTF.

By proportion, this clonotype is medium-sized. The V and J genes are TRBV18 and TRBJ1-1; 9 bases line up with TRBD1. Germline V gene sequence: CDR1 KGHSH, CDR2 LQKENI. The ends lost 3 bases at V and 0 bases at J; junction bases unmatched: 2. The CDR3 sequence is 15 residues long. The CDR3 DNA reads as TGTGCCAGCTCACCCGGGACAGGGATGAACACTGAAGCTTTCTTT. Residues: CASSPGTGMNTEAFF.

The chain has TRBV4-2 and TRBJ2-1, with 10 bases that match TRBD2. The junction had 2 bases not matched to a gene; V was cut back by 4 bases and J by 2 bases. This CDR3 region has 15 residues. Germline V CDR1 and CDR2: LGHNA, YNFKEQ. In DNA, the CDR3 is TGTGCCAGCAGCCTACTAGCGGGGCCCTACAATGAGCAGTTCTTC. This sequence encodes CASSLLAGPYNEQFF.

This clonotype was detected a few times. J is TRBJ2-3 and V is TRBV6-5, with TRBD2 identical over 7 bases. The V and J ends lost 4 bases and 5 bases, in that order; junction bases with no gene match: 9. Per the germline V gene, CDR1 is MNHEY and CDR2 is SVGAGI. CDR3 length equals 15 residues. The CDR3 here is CASSSGGGSGDTQYF. In DNA form, the CDR3 reads TGTGCCAGCAGTTCTGGGGGGGGTTCGGGAGATACGCAGTATTTT.

By share of the sample, this clonotype is medium-sized. V and J are TRBV30 and TRBJ2-2; possibly TRBD2 for D (7 bases). Trimming took 4 bases from V and 2 from J, leaving 14 bases between them. Germline V lookup: CDR1 GTSNPN, CDR2 SVGIG (reference sequence). This CDR3 has 15 amino acids. The CDR3 DNA is TGTGCCTGGACTAAGGGGGGGACAAACACCGGGGAGCTGTTTTTT. It specifies CAWTKGGTNTGELFF.

The chain carries TRBV14 and TRBJ2-7, with D perhaps matching TRBD2 (6 bases). This CDR3 comprises 16 residues. Germline values: CDR1 SGHDN, CDR2 FVKESK. V was pared by 0 bases and J by 4 bases, with 16 bases between. The CDR3 sequence is CASSQDSAAGSYEQYF. The CDR3 DNA reads as TGTGCCAGCAGCCAAGATTCGGCAGCGGGTTCATACGAGCAGTACTTC. Full variable domain (outside the CDR3, taken from reference TRBV14 and TRBJ2-7): EAGVTQFPSHSVIEKGQTVTLRCDPISGHDNLYWYRRVMGKEIKFLLHFVKESKQDESGMPNNRFLAERTGGTYSTLKVQPAELEDSGVYFCASSQDSAAGSYEQYFGPGTRLTVT.

This clonotype counts as large (0.1 to 1%). The chain couples TRBV6-6 to TRBJ2-1, with D possibly matching TRBD2 (5 bases). The germline V and J ends were trimmed by 6 bases and 9 bases, with 12 bases remaining between them. CDR3 length: 12 amino acids. Germline V gene lookup returns CDR1 MNHNY and CDR2 SVGAGI (reference sequence). CDR3 region: CASRALATEQFF. In nucleotides, the CDR3 is TGTGCCAGCAGGGCTCTAGCCACTGAGCAGTTCTTC.